This T cell receptor beta chain was documented in a study of cytotoxic CD8 clonotypes in ibrutinib-treated CLL. Whole-study context: Some 10 relapsed/refractory, about 14 treatment-naive; around 18 IGHV unmutated. Among the samples, the mean was about 260,000 productive templates and some 100,000 productive rearrangements. Study-wide findings and caveats: Once treatment began, public clonotypes, which were uncommon, contracted or stayed stable.

The intended depth for sequencing was 1 in 200,000 to 1 in 1 million T cells. TCRdb's table, derived via immunoSEQ multiplex PCR, lists solely in-frame clones and lacks some. The sample carries approximately 84,000 clones, 85% to 90% recorded once. The CDR3 totals 18 residues. After removal of 0 bases from V and 3 bases from J, the junction contained 10 bases not matched to a gene. Germline values: CDR1 SQVTM, CDR2 ANQGSEA. Points on this clone: The antigen is undetermined.

V gene TRBV29-1 combines with J gene TRBJ2-3; 12 bases fit TRBD2. This TCR derives from a human donor with chronic lymphocytic leukemia. The sample here was PBMCs, taken before ibrutinib treatment. The CDR3 loop reads CSVEDQGLAGKYTDTQYF. The CDR3 DNA follows: TGCAGCGTTGAAGATCAAGGACTAGCGGGAAAATATACAGATACGCAGTATTTT.